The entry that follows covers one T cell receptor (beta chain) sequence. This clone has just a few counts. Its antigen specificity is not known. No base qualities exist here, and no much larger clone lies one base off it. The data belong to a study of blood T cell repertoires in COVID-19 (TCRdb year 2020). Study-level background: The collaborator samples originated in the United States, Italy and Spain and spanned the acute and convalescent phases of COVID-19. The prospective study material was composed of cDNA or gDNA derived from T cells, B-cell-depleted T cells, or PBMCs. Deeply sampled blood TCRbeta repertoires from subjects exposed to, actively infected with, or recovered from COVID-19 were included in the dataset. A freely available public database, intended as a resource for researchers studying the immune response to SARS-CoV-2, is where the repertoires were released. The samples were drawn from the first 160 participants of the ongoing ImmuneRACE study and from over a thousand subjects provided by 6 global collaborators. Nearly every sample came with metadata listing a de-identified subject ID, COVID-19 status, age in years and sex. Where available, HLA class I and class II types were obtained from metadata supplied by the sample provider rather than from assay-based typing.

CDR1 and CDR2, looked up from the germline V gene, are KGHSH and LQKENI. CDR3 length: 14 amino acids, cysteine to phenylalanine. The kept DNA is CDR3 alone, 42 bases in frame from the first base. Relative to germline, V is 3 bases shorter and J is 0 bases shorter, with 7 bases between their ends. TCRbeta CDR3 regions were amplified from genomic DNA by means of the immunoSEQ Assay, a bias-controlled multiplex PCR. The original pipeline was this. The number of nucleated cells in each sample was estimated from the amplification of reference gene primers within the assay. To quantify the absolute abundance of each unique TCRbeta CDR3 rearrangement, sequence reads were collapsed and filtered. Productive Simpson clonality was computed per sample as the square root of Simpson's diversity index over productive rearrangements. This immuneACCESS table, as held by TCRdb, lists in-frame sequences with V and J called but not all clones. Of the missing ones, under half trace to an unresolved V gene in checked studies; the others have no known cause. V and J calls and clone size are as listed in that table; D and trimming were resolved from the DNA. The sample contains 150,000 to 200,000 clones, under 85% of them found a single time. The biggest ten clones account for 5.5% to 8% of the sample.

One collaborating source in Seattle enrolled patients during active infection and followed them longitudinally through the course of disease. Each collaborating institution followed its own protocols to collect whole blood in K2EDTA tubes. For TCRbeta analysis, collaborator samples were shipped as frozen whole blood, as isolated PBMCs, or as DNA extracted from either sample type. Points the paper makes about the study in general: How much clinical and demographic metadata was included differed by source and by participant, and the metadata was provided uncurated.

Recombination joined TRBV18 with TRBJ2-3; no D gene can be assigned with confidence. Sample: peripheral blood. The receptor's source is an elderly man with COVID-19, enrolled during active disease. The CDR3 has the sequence CASSPAGSTDTQYF. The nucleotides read TGTGCCAGCTCACCTGCCGGGAGCACAGATACGCAGTATTTT.